What follows are 28 T cell receptor beta chains derived from one specimen sequenced in a study of OX40 agonist ivuxolimab in advanced cancers. TCRdb's copy holds only in-frame clones and misses some; the assay was immunoSEQ multiplex PCR. The table has about 53,000 clones, 84% seen once. The source material was CD4+ or CD8+ T cells sorted from blood, sampled in a trial of the OX40 agonist ivuxolimab. Source of these receptors: an adult with an advanced solid tumor such as melanoma, head and neck, liver or kidney cancer.

This chain connects TRBV2 to TRBJ2-5; D possibly corresponds to TRBD1 (5 bases). Trimming took 6 bases from V and 5 from J, leaving 13 bases between them. This CDR3 spans 13 amino acids. CDR1 and CDR2 (germline): SNHLY, FYNNEI. The CDR3 DNA sequence: TGTGCCAGCAGAGGTCAGGGCTTGGAGACCCAGTACTTC. Translated, it gives CASRGQGLETQYF.

The rearrangement joins TRBV13 to TRBJ2-3, with no clear D. Germline-derived CDR1 and CDR2 are PRHDT and FYEKMQ (reference sequence). Between the trimmed V and J ends, which lost 0 bases and 4 bases, there was a span of 2 bases. The CDR3 is 12 residues long. This CDR3 is CASSLGADTQYF. The CDR3 DNA is TGTGCCAGCAGCTTAGGCGCAGATACGCAGTATTTT. The full variable domain, with the rest looked up from reference TRBV13 and TRBJ2-3, is AAGVIQSPRHLIKEKRETATLKCYPIPRHDTVYWYQQGPGQDPQFLISFYEKMQSDKGSIPDRFSAQQFSDYHSELNMSSLELGDSALYFCASSLGADTQYFGPGTRLTVL.

In this sample, this clone turned up once. In DNA form, the CDR3 reads TGTGCCAGTACGTCTGGGGGGCTGGAGACCCAGTACTTC. The encoded protein is CASTSGGLETQYF. V usage is TRBV19 and J usage is TRBJ2-5; possibly TRBD1 or TRBD2 for D (6 bases each). Trimming pared 7 bases from V and 5 bases from J, leaving 14 bases between. This CDR3 spans 13 amino acids. Germline V gives CDR1 LNHDA, CDR2 SQIVND (reference sequence).

By share, this clone counts as medium-sized (0.01 to 0.1%). The chain links TRBV19 to TRBJ1-1; D remains ambiguous. Trimming took 8 bases from V and 0 from J, leaving 16 bases between them. The CDR3 consists of 15 residues. CDR1 LNHDA and CDR2 SQIVND come from the germline V gene (reference sequence). CDR3: CASSITVSLNTEAFF. The DNA of the CDR3 is TGTGCCAGTTCCATTACAGTATCACTGAACACTGAAGCTTTCTTT.

The chain links TRBV13 to TRBJ1-1; no clear D gene. Trimming removed 5 bases from V and 6 bases from J, with 19 bases in between. CDR3 length: 15 residues. Germline V lookup: CDR1 PRHDT, CDR2 FYEKMQ (reference sequence). Written as DNA, the CDR3 is TGTGCCAGCAGCCAGAAGCGCATACTGGTGGCTGAAGCTTTCTTT. Translated, it gives CASSQKRILVAEAFF.

In its sample, this clone was seen once. The chain is built from TRBV10-3 and TRBJ2-5; a weak D match, TRBD1 (5 bases). Trimming shortened V by 6 bases and J by 7 bases, and 12 bases separated the two germline ends. This CDR3 has 12 amino acids. CDR1 and CDR2 from the germline V gene are ENHRY and SYGVKD. The chain's CDR3 is CAIRTDLGTQYF. The CDR3 region has the DNA TGTGCCATCAGGACAGATCTAGGGACCCAGTACTTC.

The chain employs TRBV7-2 and TRBJ2-1; TRBD2 matches 11 bases. V shed 5 bases, J shed 4 bases, and the junction held 4 bases outside the gene matches. This CDR3 region has 15 residues. Germline values: CDR1 SGHTA, CDR2 FQGNSA. CDR3 sequence: CASSILAGGYNEQFF. The CDR3, as DNA: TGTGCCAGCAGCATCCTAGCGGGAGGATACAATGAGCAGTTCTTC.

The chain carries TRBV6-5 and TRBJ2-3; D is possibly TRBD1 (7 bases). V shed 6 bases and J shed 4 bases, with 17 bases lying between them. The CDR3 runs 15 residues. Germline CDR1 and CDR2: MNHEY and SVGAGI. CDR3: CASSPRAGGPDTQYF. The CDR3 DNA follows: TGTGCCAGCAGCCCTAGGGCAGGGGGGCCAGATACGCAGTATTTT.

The chain recombines TRBV6-1 with TRBJ1-5; no firm D call. Trimming cost V 4 bases and J 7 bases, with 8 bases left between them. The CDR3 spans 12 residues. The germline V gene encodes CDR1 MNHNS and CDR2 SASEGT. The DNA for the CDR3 is TGTGCCAGCAGTGCGGTTGGCCAGCCCCAGCATTTT. It translates to CASSAVGQPQHF.

The chain has TRBV5-1 and TRBJ2-5; D not resolved. The length of the CDR3 is 14 residues. Germline V gene data show CDR1 as SGHRS and CDR2 as YFSETQ. V dropped 4 bases and J dropped 4 bases, with 14 bases sitting between them. This CDR3 is CASSTGVSAETQYF. DNA for the CDR3: TGCGCCAGCAGCACTGGAGTTTCGGCAGAGACCCAGTACTTC.

The V call is TRBV27, the J call TRBJ2-5; no clear D. Judging by the DNA end, TRBJ2-7 fits better; the J call may be wrong. Germline CDR1 and CDR2: MNHEY and SMNVEV (reference sequence). The CDR3 has 14 amino acids. CDR3 amino acids: CASSLTWAAYEQYF. CDR3 sequence (DNA): TGTGCCAGCAGTTTAACCTGGGCAGCCTACGAGCAGTACTTC.

V and J are TRBV5-6 and TRBJ2-1; TRBD2 matches 13 bases. V gave up 3 bases and J gave up 6 bases; unmatched junction bases: 9. CDR1 is SGHDT and CDR2 is YYEEEE in the germline V gene. The CDR3 is made up of 17 amino acids. CDR3 residues: CASSSPRTSGSSNEQFF. The CDR3 DNA is TGTGCCAGCAGCTCACCACGGACTAGCGGGAGCTCCAATGAGCAGTTCTTC.

The genes are TRBV6-5 and TRBJ2-7, with 7 bases lining up with TRBD2. This CDR3 comprises 15 residues. The junction had 10 bases not matched to a gene; V was cut back by 5 bases and J by 3 bases. Per the germline V gene, CDR1 is MNHEY and CDR2 is SVGAGI. The CDR3 loop reads CASSTLARGGYEQYF. The CDR3 DNA reads TGTGCCAGCAGTACCCTGGCTCGCGGGGGCTACGAGCAGTACTTC.

The chain employs TRBV15 and TRBJ2-7; 10 bases are shared with TRBD2. The CDR3 sequence is 15 residues long. Trimming at V came to 1 base and at J to 7 bases, leaving 7 bases not matched to a gene. Germline CDR1 is LNHNV and CDR2 is YYDKDF (reference sequence). The CDR3, as DNA: TGTGCCACCAGCAGAGGGGGCAGCGGGAGGGTTGAGCAGTACTTC. It yields the protein CATSRGGSGRVEQYF. Variable domain in full (rest from reference TRBV15 and TRBJ2-7): DAMVIQNPRYQVTQFGKPVTLSCSQTLNHNVMYWYQQKSSQAPKLLFHYYDKDFNNEADTPDNFQSRRPNTSFCFLDIRSPGLGDTAMYLCATSRGGSGRVEQYFGPGTRLTVT.

The chain is built from TRBV5-1 and TRBJ2-5; 13 nucleotides align to TRBD2. Germline loops: CDR1 SGHRS, CDR2 YFSETQ. V was clipped by 4 bases and J by 6 bases; unmatched bases: 9. CDR3 length: 16 residues. The CDR3 coding sequence is TGCGCCAGCAGCCCGGAACTAGCGGGAGGGCTAAAGACCCAGTACTTC. Protein sequence: CASSPELAGGLKTQYF.

This clone turned up a few times. The J gene is TRBJ1-2, the V gene TRBV19, with 7 positions matching TRBD1. The CDR3 is 15 amino acids. Germline assignment: CDR1 LNHDA and CDR2 SQIVND (reference sequence). V was pared by 3 bases and J by 6 bases, with 10 bases of the junction left unmatched. CDR3 amino acids: CASSISGGEIHGYTF. The CDR3 nucleotides are TGTGCCAGTAGTATCTCAGGGGGGGAGATTCATGGCTACACCTTC.

The rearrangement joins TRBV19 to TRBJ2-1; 9 positions agree with TRBD2. Germline lookup yields CDR1 LNHDA and CDR2 SQIVND (reference sequence). The CDR3 length is 16 residues. After removal of 5 bases from V and 7 bases from J, the junction contained 12 bases not matched to a gene. The CDR3, as DNA: TGTGCCAGTAGTCCCTGGGATAGCGGGAGTGGTAATGAGCAGTTCTTC. Amino acids: CASSPWDSGSGNEQFF.

The chain combines TRBV11-3 with TRBJ2-7; TRBD1 agrees at 8 bases. The V gene end was trimmed by 6 bases and the J gene end by 0 bases; junction bases not matched to a gene: 7. This CDR3 has 15 residues. CDR1 is SGHNT and CDR2 is YENEEA in the germline V gene. CDR3 residues: CASRYGTGPSYEQYF. Written as DNA, the CDR3 is TGTGCCAGCAGATACGGGACAGGACCCTCCTACGAGCAGTACTTC.

The chain joins TRBV30 to TRBJ2-1; D possibly matches TRBD1 or TRBD2 (5 bases each). The V and J ends lost 6 bases and 0 bases respectively, with 18 bases between them. Germline assignment: CDR1 GTSNPN and CDR2 SVGIG (reference sequence). CDR3 length: 16 amino acids. As DNA, the CDR3 is TGTGCCTGTTTCGCCCCTCGGGACCCCTCCTACAATGAGCAGTTCTTC. It encodes CACFAPRDPSYNEQFF.

The V and J genes are TRBV7-2 and TRBJ2-4; 9 positions match TRBD1. Germline CDR1 is SGHTA and CDR2 is FQGNSA. Unmatched junction bases numbered 20, after V lost 6 bases and J lost 5 bases. The CDR3 is 19 amino acids. CDR3 sequence: CASRSTPGQGRTLQNIQYF. The CDR3 DNA sequence: TGTGCCAGCAGGTCGACACCCGGACAGGGGAGGACGTTGCAAAACATTCAGTACTTC.

V gene TRBV28 combines with J gene TRBJ2-7; 8 positions match TRBD1. This CDR3 contains 14 residues. With V trimmed by 5 bases and J by 2 bases, 5 bases remained unmatched. Germline-derived CDR1 and CDR2 are MDHEN and SYDVKM. CDR3 in DNA: TGTGCCAGCAGTCGCCCAGGGGGCACCTACGAGCAGTACTTC. Translated: CASSRPGGTYEQYF. Full variable domain (outside the CDR3, taken from reference TRBV28 and TRBJ2-7): DVKVTQSSRYLVKRTGEKVFLECVQDMDHENMFWYRQDPGLGLRLIYFSYDVKMKEKGDIPEGYSVSREKKERFSLILESASTNQTSMYLCASSRPGGTYEQYFGPGTRLTVT.

The chain is built from TRBV2 and TRBJ2-1; 10 positions match TRBD1. The CDR3 has 16 residues. Losses at the gene ends were 3 bases for V and 3 bases for J; bases not matched to a gene: 5. CDR1 is SNHLY, CDR2 FYNNEI, per germline. This CDR3 reads CASSDSGQGVYNEQFF. As DNA, the CDR3 is TGTGCCAGCAGTGATTCCGGACAGGGGGTCTACAATGAGCAGTTCTTC.

The chain has TRBV9 and TRBJ1-1; D is perhaps TRBD1 (5 bases). The V and J ends lost 0 bases and 0 bases respectively, with 9 bases between them. CDR1 and CDR2 from the germline V gene are SGDLS and YYNGEE. The CDR3 sequence is 15 residues long. DNA for the CDR3: TGTGCCAGCAGCGTAGTGGGGGGATTGAACACTGAAGCTTTCTTT. Its protein is CASSVVGGLNTEAFF.

The V and J genes are TRBV5-1 and TRBJ2-7, with a weak D call TRBD1 (6 bases). Trimming took 5 bases from V and 0 from J, leaving 9 bases between them. CDR3 length: 13 amino acids. CDR1 and CDR2 from the germline V gene are SGHRS and YFSETQ. CDR3 sequence (DNA): TGCGCCAGCAGTGGGGACAACTCCTACGAGCAGTACTTC. Translated: CASSGDNSYEQYF.

This chain uses TRBV2 with TRBJ1-4, with 8 nucleotides matching TRBD1. The CDR3 length is 14 residues. From germline, CDR1 is SNHLY and CDR2 FYNNEI. The V and J ends lost 2 bases and 8 bases, in that order; junction bases with no gene match: 4. DNA of the CDR3: TGTGCCAGCAGTGAATGGTCAGGGGGCGAAAAACTGTTTTTT. Translation: CASSEWSGGEKLFF.

This chain uses TRBV6-5 with TRBJ2-7, with TRBD2 identical over 7 bases. CDR1 MNHEY and CDR2 SVGAGI come from the germline V gene. The V and J ends lost 0 bases and 3 bases, in that order; junction bases with no gene match: 5. CDR3 length: 15 amino acids. The CDR3 reads CASSYSTSGIYEQYF. The CDR3 DNA reads TGTGCCAGCAGTTACTCGACCAGCGGGATCTACGAGCAGTACTTC.

V usage is TRBV7-9 and J usage is TRBJ2-7; 9 nucleotides agree with TRBD1. The V segment lost 5 bases and the J segment 2 bases; nucleotides outside the gene matches: 10. The CDR3 has 16 residues. CDR1 is SEHNR and CDR2 is FQNEAQ in the germline V gene (reference sequence). CDR3 in DNA: TGTGCCAGCAGCCGAGCCCCTGGACAGGGGCCCTACGAGCAGTACTTC. It translates to CASSRAPGQGPYEQYF. The full variable domain, completed using reference TRBV7-9 and TRBJ2-7, is DTGVSQNPRHKITKRGQNVTFRCDPISEHNRLYWYRQTLGQGPEFLTYFQNEAQLEKSRLLSDRFSAERPKGSFSTLEIQRTEQGDSAMYLCASSRAPGQGPYEQYFGPGTRLTVT.

This sequence joins TRBV6-6 and TRBJ2-7, with 10 bases identical to TRBD1. V shed 8 bases, J shed 5 bases, and the junction held 6 bases outside the gene matches. This CDR3 is built from 13 residues. Germline CDR1 is MNHNY and CDR2 is SVGAGI (reference sequence). The CDR3 sequence is CASRTGGPHEQYF. In DNA, the CDR3 is TGTGCCAGCCGGACAGGGGGGCCCCACGAGCAGTACTTC.